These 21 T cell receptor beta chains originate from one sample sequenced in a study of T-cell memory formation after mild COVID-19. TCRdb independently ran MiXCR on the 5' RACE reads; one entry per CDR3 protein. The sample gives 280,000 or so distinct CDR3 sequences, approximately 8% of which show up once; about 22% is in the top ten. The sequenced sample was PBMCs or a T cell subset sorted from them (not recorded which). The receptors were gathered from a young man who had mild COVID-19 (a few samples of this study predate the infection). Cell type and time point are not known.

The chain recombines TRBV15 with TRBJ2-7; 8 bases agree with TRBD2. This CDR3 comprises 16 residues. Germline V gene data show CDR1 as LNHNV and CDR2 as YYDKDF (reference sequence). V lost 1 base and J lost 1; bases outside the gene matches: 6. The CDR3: CATSRVSKRGSYEQYF. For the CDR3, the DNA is TGTGCCACCAGCAGAGTTAGTAAGCGGGGGTCCTACGAGCAGTACTTC.

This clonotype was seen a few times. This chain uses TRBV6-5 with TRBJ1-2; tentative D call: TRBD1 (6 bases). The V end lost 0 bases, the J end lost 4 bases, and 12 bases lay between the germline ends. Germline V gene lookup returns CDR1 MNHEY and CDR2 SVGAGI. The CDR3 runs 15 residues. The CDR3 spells CASSYSRGGVYGYTF. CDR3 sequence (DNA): TGTGCCAGCAGTTACTCGAGGGGGGGTGTCTATGGCTACACCTTC.

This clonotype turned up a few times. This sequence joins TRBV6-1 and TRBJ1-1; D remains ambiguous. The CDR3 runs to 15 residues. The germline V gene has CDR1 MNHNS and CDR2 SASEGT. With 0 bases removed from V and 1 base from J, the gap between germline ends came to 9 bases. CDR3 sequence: CASSEARHENTEAFF. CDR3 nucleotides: TGTGCCAGCAGTGAAGCGAGGCACGAGAACACTGAAGCTTTCTTT.

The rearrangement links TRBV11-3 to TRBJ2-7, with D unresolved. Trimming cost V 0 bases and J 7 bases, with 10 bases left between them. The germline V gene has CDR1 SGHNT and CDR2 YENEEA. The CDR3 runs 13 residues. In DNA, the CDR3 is TGTGCCAGCAGCTTAGAGAACCTCGGGGAGCAGTACTTC. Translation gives CASSLENLGEQYF.

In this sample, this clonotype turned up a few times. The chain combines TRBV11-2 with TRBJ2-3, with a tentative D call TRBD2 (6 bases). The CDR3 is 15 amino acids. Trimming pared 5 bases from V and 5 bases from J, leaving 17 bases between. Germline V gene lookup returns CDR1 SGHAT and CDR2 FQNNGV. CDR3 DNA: TGTGCCAGCAGCCCCCGCGGGACCGCCGTAGATACGCAGTATTTT. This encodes CASSPRGTAVDTQYF.

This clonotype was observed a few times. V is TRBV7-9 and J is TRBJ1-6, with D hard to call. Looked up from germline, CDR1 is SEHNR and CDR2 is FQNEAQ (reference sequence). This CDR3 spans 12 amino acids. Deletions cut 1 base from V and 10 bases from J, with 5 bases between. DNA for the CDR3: TGTGCCAGCAGCTTAGGTCACTCACCCCTCCACTTT. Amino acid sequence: CASSLGHSPLHF.

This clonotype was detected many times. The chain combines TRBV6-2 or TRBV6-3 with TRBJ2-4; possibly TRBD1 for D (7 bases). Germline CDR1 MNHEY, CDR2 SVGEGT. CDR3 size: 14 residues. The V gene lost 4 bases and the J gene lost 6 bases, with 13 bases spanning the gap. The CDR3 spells CASSSGDSLNIQYF. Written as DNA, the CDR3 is TGTGCCAGCAGTTCGGGGGACAGTTTAAACATTCAGTACTTC.

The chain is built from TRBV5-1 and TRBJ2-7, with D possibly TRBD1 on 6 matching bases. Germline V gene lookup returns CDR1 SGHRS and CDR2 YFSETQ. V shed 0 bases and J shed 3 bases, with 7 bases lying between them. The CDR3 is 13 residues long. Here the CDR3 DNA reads TGCGCCAGCAGCTTGGGGGACAACTACGAGCAGTACTTC. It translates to CASSLGDNYEQYF.

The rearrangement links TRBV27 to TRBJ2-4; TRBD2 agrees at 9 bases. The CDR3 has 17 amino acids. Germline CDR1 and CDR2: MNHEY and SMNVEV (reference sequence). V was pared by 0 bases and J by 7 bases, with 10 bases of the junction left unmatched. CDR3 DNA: TGTGCCAGCAGTTTATCGAGTAGCGGGGGTTGGGGGAACATTCAGTACTTC. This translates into CASSLSSSGGWGNIQYF.

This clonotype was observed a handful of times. CDR3 region: CASSQDLGVGGIGYTF. CDR3 coding DNA: TGCGCCAGCAGCCAAGATTTAGGGGTAGGGGGAATCGGCTACACCTTC. The chain joins TRBV4-3 to TRBJ1-2, with D possibly matching TRBD1 (6 bases). The CDR3 runs 16 residues. Trimming left V 0 bases short and J 8 bases short, with 19 bases between. CDR1 is LGHNA, CDR2 YSLEER, per germline.

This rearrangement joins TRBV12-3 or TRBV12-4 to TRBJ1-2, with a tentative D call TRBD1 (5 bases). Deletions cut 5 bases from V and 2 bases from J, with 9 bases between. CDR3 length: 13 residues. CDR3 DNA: TGTGCCAGCAGTCAGCAGGGCAACTATGGCTACACCTTC. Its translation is CASSQQGNYGYTF.

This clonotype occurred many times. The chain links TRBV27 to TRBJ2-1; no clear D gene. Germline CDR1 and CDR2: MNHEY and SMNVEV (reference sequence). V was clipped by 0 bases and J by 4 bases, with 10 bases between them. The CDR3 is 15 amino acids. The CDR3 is CASSLSDGIYNEQFF. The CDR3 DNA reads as TGTGCCAGCAGTTTATCCGACGGAATATACAATGAGCAGTTCTTC.

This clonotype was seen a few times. The CDR3 DNA reads TGCAGTGCAAACTACTGGGGTGAAGCTTTCTTT. Its protein product is CSANYWGEAFF. The chain recombines TRBV20-1 with TRBJ1-1, with no clear D. Germline CDR1 DFQATT, CDR2 SNEGSKA (reference sequence). V was trimmed by 6 bases and J by 7 bases, leaving 12 bases between them. The CDR3 runs 11 residues.

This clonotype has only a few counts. The DNA for the CDR3 is TGTGCCAGCAGTGAAAGGACAGGTGGCAATCAGCCCCAGCATTTT. Translation: CASSERTGGNQPQHF. This chain joins TRBV2 and TRBJ1-5; 7 bases are shared with TRBD1. This CDR3 contains 15 residues. V was pared by 2 bases and J by 2 bases, with 3 bases of the junction left unmatched. CDR1 is SNHLY, CDR2 FYNNEI, per germline.

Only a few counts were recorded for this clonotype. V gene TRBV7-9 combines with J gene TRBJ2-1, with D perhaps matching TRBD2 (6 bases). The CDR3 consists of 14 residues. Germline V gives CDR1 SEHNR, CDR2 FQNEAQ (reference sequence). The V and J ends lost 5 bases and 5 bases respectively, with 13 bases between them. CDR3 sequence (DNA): TGTGCCAGCAGCCTCGGGACTTTGAACAATGAGCAGTTCTTC. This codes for CASSLGTLNNEQFF.

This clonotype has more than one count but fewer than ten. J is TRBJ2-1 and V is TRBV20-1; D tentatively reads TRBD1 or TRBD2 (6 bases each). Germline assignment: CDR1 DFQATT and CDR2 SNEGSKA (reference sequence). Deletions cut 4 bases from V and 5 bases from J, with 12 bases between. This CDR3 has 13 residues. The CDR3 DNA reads TGCAGTGCTACGGGGGCAATTGACAATGAGCAGTTCTTC. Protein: CSATGAIDNEQFF.

As DNA, the CDR3 is TGTGCCAGCAGCCCCCGAGGGCCAGATAGCAATCAGCCCCAGCATTTT. Translated, it gives CASSPRGPDSNQPQHF. This sequence joins TRBV7-3 and TRBJ1-5, with D unclear. V dropped 5 bases and J dropped 0 bases, with 14 bases sitting between them. This CDR3 contains 16 residues. The V gene's germline CDR1 is SGHTA and CDR2 FQGTGA. Drawing the rest from reference TRBV7-3 and TRBJ1-5, the complete variable domain is GAGVSQTPSNKVTEKGKYVELRCDPISGHTALYWYRQSLGQGPEFLIYFQGTGAADDSGLPNDRFFAVRPEGSVSTLKIQRTERGDSAVYLCASSPRGPDSNQPQHFGDGTRLSIL.

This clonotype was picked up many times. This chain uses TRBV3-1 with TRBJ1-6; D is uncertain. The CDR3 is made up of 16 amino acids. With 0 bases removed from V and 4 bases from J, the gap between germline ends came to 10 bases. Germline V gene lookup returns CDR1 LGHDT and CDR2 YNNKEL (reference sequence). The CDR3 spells CASSQEGGTYNSPLHF. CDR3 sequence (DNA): TGTGCCAGCAGCCAAGAAGGTGGCACTTATAATTCACCCCTCCACTTT.

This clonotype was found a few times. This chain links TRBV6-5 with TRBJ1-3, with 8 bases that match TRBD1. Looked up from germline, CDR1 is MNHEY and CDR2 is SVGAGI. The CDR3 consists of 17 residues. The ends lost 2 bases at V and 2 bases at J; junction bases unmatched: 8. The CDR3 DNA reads TGTGCCAGCAGTTACGCGAATCCGGGACAGGCTGGAAACACCATATATTTT. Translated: CASSYANPGQAGNTIYF.

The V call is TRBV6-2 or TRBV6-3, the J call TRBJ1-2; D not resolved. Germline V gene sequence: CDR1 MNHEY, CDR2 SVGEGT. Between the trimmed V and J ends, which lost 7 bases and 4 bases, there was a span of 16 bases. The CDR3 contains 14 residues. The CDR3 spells CASTFRGSPYGYTF. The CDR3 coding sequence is TGTGCCAGCACCTTCCGCGGATCCCCCTATGGCTACACCTTC.

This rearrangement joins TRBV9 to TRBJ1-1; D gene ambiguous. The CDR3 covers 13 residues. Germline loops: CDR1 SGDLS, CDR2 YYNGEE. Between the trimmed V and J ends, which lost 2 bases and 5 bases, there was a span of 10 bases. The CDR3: CASSVSRGTEAFF. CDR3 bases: TGTGCCAGCAGCGTGTCCCGAGGGACTGAAGCTTTCTTT.